Sequencing of this T cell receptor beta chain was carried out in a study of T cell responses to AZD1222 COVID-19 vaccine. General study findings and limits: Seropositive at baseline were only a handful of AZD1222 recipients. Spike as a whole was targeted by vaccine-associated CD4 TCRs, dominant at 160-218 and 743-854. It should be noted that donors were predominantly white British and more often female, and clonal diversity was possibly underestimated. Reportedly, nearly half of unique spike TCRs recognized epitopes outside B.1.351/B.1.1.7 mutations.

CDR3 length: 14 amino acids. CDR1 and CDR2 from the germline V gene are GTSNPN and SVGIG (reference sequence). V shed 4 bases, J shed 9 bases, and the junction held 12 bases outside the gene matches. A note on this clone: What it binds is not known.

Profiled with immunoSEQ multiplex PCR; TCRdb holds only in-frame clones, not every one. Among tens of thousands of clones listed, around nine tenths were seen once. The sequence was obtained from an adult in good health. The V call is TRBV30, the J call TRBJ2-1; 7 nucleotides line up with TRBD2. The specimen was peripheral blood, collected on day 0 of MenACWY control vaccination. The DNA of the CDR3 is TGTGCCTGGACGAGAGGGAGGGCGAAGGGTGAGCAGTTCTTC. It codes for CAWTRGRAKGEQFF.